The 23 T cell receptor beta chains listed next were all sequenced from one sample in a study of blood T cell repertoires in COVID-19. Profiling relied on immunoSEQ multiplex PCR, and the TCRdb table lists in-frame clones only, not all of them. This sample yields more than 100,000 clones, of which approximately 83% are seen a single time; roughly 15% belongs to the top ten. The sequencing input was peripheral blood. The receptors originated from a woman aged 45-65 years with acute or convalescent COVID-19.

J is TRBJ1-2 and V is TRBV7-2, with D maybe TRBD1 (5 bases). Germline loops: CDR1 SGHTA, CDR2 FQGNSA. V was cut by 1 base and J by 2 bases, with 11 bases left in between. The CDR3 runs 15 residues. The CDR3: CASSLGEGNNYGYTF. In nucleotides, the CDR3 is TGTGCCAGCAGCTTAGGGGAGGGGAACAACTATGGCTACACCTTC.

V and J are TRBV24-1 and TRBJ2-1, with D possibly TRBD1 on 5 matching bases. V was shortened by 4 bases and J by 12 bases, with 15 bases between the two germline ends. The CDR3 runs to 13 residues. Germline values: CDR1 KGHDR, CDR2 SFDVKD. This CDR3 reads CATSDSGSGWQFF. CDR3 nucleotide sequence: TGTGCCACCAGTGACTCAGGGTCTGGGTGGCAGTTCTTC.

The count of this clone is one. The chain links TRBV10-3 to TRBJ2-2; 9 bases line up with TRBD1. The CDR3 runs 13 residues. CDR1 ENHRY and CDR2 SYGVKD come from the germline V gene. The ends lost 4 bases at V and 7 bases at J; junction bases unmatched: 1. This chain's CDR3 is CAISGTGDGELFF. In DNA, the CDR3 is TGTGCCATCAGTGGGACAGGGGACGGGGAGCTGTTTTTT.

Only a few counts were recorded for this clone. The V call is TRBV13, the J call TRBJ2-1, with TRBD2 matching 16 bases. This CDR3 has 16 amino acids. V was clipped by 5 bases and J by 6 bases; unmatched bases: 4. Germline lookup yields CDR1 PRHDT and CDR2 FYEKMQ (reference sequence). In DNA, the CDR3 is TGTGCCAGCAGCCGGGGACTAGCGGGGGGGCTCAATGAGCAGTTCTTC. Protein: CASSRGLAGGLNEQFF.

This clone has only a few counts. The V and J genes are TRBV10-3 and TRBJ1-6; 7 positions match TRBD1. The CDR3 runs 17 residues. Per the germline V gene, CDR1 is ENHRY and CDR2 is SYGVKD. Trimming at V came to 10 bases and at J to 2 bases, leaving 14 bases not matched to a gene. CDR3 region: CATNLGQEGTYNSPLHF. In DNA form, the CDR3 reads TGTGCCACAAACCTAGGACAGGAGGGCACCTATAATTCACCCCTCCACTTT.

In DNA form, the CDR3 reads TGCAGCGTTCACCGACAGGGGAACCCAGATACGCAGTATTTT. Protein sequence: CSVHRQGNPDTQYF. This chain links TRBV29-1 with TRBJ2-3; 8 bases agree with TRBD1. The germline V gene has CDR1 SQVTM and CDR2 ANQGSEA. This CDR3 is 14 amino acids long. With V trimmed by 5 bases and J by 4 bases, 8 bases remained unmatched.

This clone occurred a few times. This rearrangement joins TRBV7-6 to TRBJ2-2, with 9 bases lining up with TRBD1. The V gene end was trimmed by 4 bases and the J gene end by 7 bases; junction bases not matched to a gene: 7. The CDR3 consists of 15 residues. The germline gives CDR1 SGHVS, CDR2 FNYEAQ. The CDR3 sequence is CASSWGQGEGGELFF. In DNA form, the CDR3 reads TGTGCCAGCAGCTGGGGACAGGGCGAGGGCGGGGAGCTGTTTTTT. The full variable domain, completed using reference TRBV7-6 and TRBJ2-2, is GAGVSQSPRYKVTKRGQDVALRCDPISGHVSLYWYRQALGQGPEFLTYFNYEAQQDKSGLPNDRFSAERPEGSISTLTIQRTEQRDSAMYRCASSWGQGEGGELFFGEGSRLTVL.

The gene calls are TRBV30 and TRBJ2-2; the match to TRBD2 covers 11 bases. CDR3 length: 17 amino acids. From germline, CDR1 is GTSNPN and CDR2 SVGIG (reference sequence). V gave up 7 bases and J gave up 5 bases; unmatched junction bases: 15. The CDR3 sequence: CASDPFSGGERTGELFF. In DNA form, the CDR3 reads TGTGCCTCGGACCCTTTTAGCGGGGGGGAGAGGACCGGGGAGCTGTTTTTT.

This clone was observed a handful of times. The chain recombines TRBV12-5 with TRBJ2-7; D gene ambiguous. CDR3 length equals 14 residues. Trimming took off 4 bases at V and 0 bases at J, with 10 bases between the two ends. Germline CDR1 and CDR2: LGHNT and FRNRAP. CDR3 DNA sequence: TGTGCTAGTGGTTACGGGTCAAACTCCTACGAGCAGTACTTC. This translates into CASGYGSNSYEQYF.

The rearrangement links TRBV19 to TRBJ1-6; D perhaps matches TRBD1 (5 bases). The V gene lost 3 bases and the J gene lost 0 bases, with 9 bases spanning the gap. The CDR3 consists of 16 residues. Looked up from germline, CDR1 is LNHDA and CDR2 is SQIVND (reference sequence). The CDR3 DNA sequence: TGTGCCAGTAGTATCAGACAGAGCTCCTATAATTCACCCCTCCACTTT. Translation: CASSIRQSSYNSPLHF.

The rearrangement links TRBV19 to TRBJ1-5, with TRBD1 identical over 11 bases. V dropped 5 bases and J dropped 6; count of bases not matched to a gene: 6. The V gene's germline CDR1 is LNHDA and CDR2 SQIVND (reference sequence). This CDR3 contains 15 residues. In nucleotides, the CDR3 is TGTGCCAGTAGTTCCGGGACAGGGGGGAGTCAGCCCCAGCATTTT. Its translation: CASSSGTGGSQPQHF.

The chain has TRBV2 and TRBJ1-5, with 9 bases fitting TRBD1. Germline CDR1 reads SNHLY; CDR2 reads FYNNEI. V lost 6 bases and J lost 5; bases outside the gene matches: 2. The CDR3 consists of 13 residues. As DNA, the CDR3 is TGTGCCAGCAGAAGGGACAGGGATCAGCCCCAGCATTTT. Protein product: CASRRDRDQPQHF.

This clone appeared once. Other nucleotide sequences from this sample produce the same CDR3. This chain uses TRBV3-1 (or the pseudogene TRBV3-2) with TRBJ2-5; D may be TRBD1 (5 bases). V shed 2 bases and J shed 5 bases, with 9 bases lying between them. The germline V gene has CDR1 LGHDT and CDR2 YNNKEL (reference sequence). This CDR3 comprises 13 residues. This CDR3 is CASSQSGKETQYF. CDR3 DNA sequence: TGTGCCAGCAGCCAATCAGGGAAGGAGACCCAGTACTTC.

The CDR3 here is CASSGGETQYF. CDR3 in DNA: TGTGCCAGCTCCGGGGGGGAGACCCAGTACTTC. The chain uses TRBV5-5 and TRBJ2-5, with 7 bases that match TRBD2. The germline gives CDR1 SGHKS, CDR2 YYEKEE (reference sequence). The junction had 2 bases not matched to a gene; V was cut back by 7 bases and J by 5 bases. There are 11 residues in the CDR3.

This clone was detected only a few times. The chain employs TRBV10-3 and TRBJ1-2, with TRBD1 matching over 7 bases. The V gene's germline CDR1 is ENHRY and CDR2 SYGVKD. The J segment lost 6 bases and the V segment lost 7 bases, leaving 8 bases of the junction unmatched. The CDR3 sequence is 13 residues long. The CDR3 here is CAINPLQGNGYTF. The DNA for the CDR3 is TGTGCCATCAACCCTTTACAGGGGAATGGCTACACCTTC.

V usage is TRBV18 and J usage is TRBJ1-2; possibly TRBD1 for D (6 bases). V was pared by 2 bases and J by 6 bases, with 7 bases between. In germline, CDR1 is KGHSH, CDR2 LQKENI. This CDR3 contains 12 residues. CDR3 sequence: CASSPYRDGYTF. The CDR3 DNA follows: TGTGCCAGCTCACCATACAGGGATGGCTACACCTTC.

The chain couples TRBV11-3 to TRBJ2-1, with TRBD1 matching 7 bases. From germline, CDR1 is SGHNT and CDR2 YENEEA. The V segment lost 0 bases and the J segment 7 bases; nucleotides outside the gene matches: 12. CDR3 length equals 17 residues. The CDR3 DNA sequence: TGTGCCAGCAGCTTAGATCTACAGGGGTTTTTCCCGAATGAGCAGTTCTTC. Translated, it gives CASSLDLQGFFPNEQFF.

CDR3 bases: TGTGCCAGCAGCTTCAACCCGGGACTAGCGGGGACTCCTGGCACAGATACGCAGTATTTT. Its translation: CASSFNPGLAGTPGTDTQYF. V usage is TRBV9 and J usage is TRBJ2-3; TRBD2 agrees at 13 bases. Germline CDR1 SGDLS, CDR2 YYNGEE. CDR3 size: 20 residues. The trim removed 4 bases at V and 1 base at J, leaving 15 bases unmatched.

The V and J genes are TRBV19 and TRBJ2-7; tentative D call: TRBD1 (6 bases). Germline assignment: CDR1 LNHDA and CDR2 SQIVND (reference sequence). The V gene lost 7 bases and the J gene lost 3 bases, with 13 bases spanning the gap. CDR3 length: 13 amino acids. The CDR3 sequence is CASNYRVVYEQYF. The CDR3, as DNA: TGTGCCAGTAATTACAGGGTAGTCTACGAGCAGTACTTC.

CDR3 protein: CASGLHPGLASSTDTQYF. The CDR3 bases are TGTGCTAGTGGTTTGCACCCGGGACTAGCGTCTAGCACAGATACGCAGTATTTT. The genes are TRBV12-5 and TRBJ2-3; 10 bases are shared with TRBD2. The germline CDR1 and CDR2 sequences are LGHNT and FRNRAP. J gave up 0 bases and V 2 bases, and 8 bases lay outside the gene matches. This CDR3 contains 18 residues. Full variable domain (remainder filled in from reference TRBV12-5 and TRBJ2-3): DARVTQTPRHKVTEMGQEVTMRCQPILGHNTVFWYRQTMMQGLELLAYFRNRAPLDDSGMPKDRFSAEMPDATLATLKIQPSEPRDSAVYFCASGLHPGLASSTDTQYFGPGTRLTVL.

The chain employs TRBV29-1 and TRBJ2-3; TRBD2 is a possible D gene (6 bases). CDR1 and CDR2 from the germline V gene are SQVTM and ANQGSEA. CDR3 length equals 12 residues. Trimming took off 4 bases at V and 4 bases at J, with 9 bases between the two ends. The CDR3 is CSVVPGADTQYF. In DNA form, the CDR3 reads TGCAGCGTTGTTCCGGGGGCAGATACGCAGTATTTT.

V usage is TRBV5-1 and J usage is TRBJ1-2; 7 bases agree with TRBD1. Germline V lookup: CDR1 SGHRS, CDR2 YFSETQ. The CDR3 runs to 15 residues. Trimming cost V 0 bases and J 3 bases; bases outside gene matches: 5. In DNA, the CDR3 is TGCGCCAGCAGCTTGGCGGGTACAGGGGACTATGGCTACACCTTC. This encodes CASSLAGTGDYGYTF.

This chain uses TRBV4-1 with TRBJ2-6; 7 bases agree with TRBD2. V lost 0 bases and J lost 0; bases outside the gene matches: 8. The CDR3 is made up of 19 amino acids. Germline CDR1 is MGHRA and CDR2 is YSYEKL. The CDR3 loop reads CASSQEGRGTSSGANVLTF. CDR3 in DNA: TGCGCCAGCAGCCAAGAGGGGCGGGGGACGAGCTCTGGGGCCAACGTCCTGACTTTC.